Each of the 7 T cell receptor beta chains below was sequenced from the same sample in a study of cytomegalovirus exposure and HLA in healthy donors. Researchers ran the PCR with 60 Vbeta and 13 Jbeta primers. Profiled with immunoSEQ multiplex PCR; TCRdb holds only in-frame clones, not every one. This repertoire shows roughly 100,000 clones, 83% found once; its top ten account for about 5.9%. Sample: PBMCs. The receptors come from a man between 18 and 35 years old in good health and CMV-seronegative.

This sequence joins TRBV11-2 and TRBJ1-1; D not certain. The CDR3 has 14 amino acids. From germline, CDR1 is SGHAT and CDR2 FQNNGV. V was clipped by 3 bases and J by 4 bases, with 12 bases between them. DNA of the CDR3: TGTGCCAGCAGCTTGGAGGGCTGGAGCACTGAAGCTTTCTTT. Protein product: CASSLEGWSTEAFF. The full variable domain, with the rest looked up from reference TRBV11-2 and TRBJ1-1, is EAGVAQSPRYKIIEKRQSVAFWCNPISGHATLYWYQQILGQGPKLLIQFQNNGVVDDSQLPKDRFSAERLKGVDSTLKIQPAKLEDSAVYLCASSLEGWSTEAFFGQGTRLTVV.

DNA of the CDR3: TGTGCCAGCAGCCCCCGACAGCTTGATGAAGCTTTCTTT. Its protein is CASSPRQLDEAFF. The rearrangement joins TRBV7-9 to TRBJ1-1, with D tentatively TRBD1 (5 bases). The CDR3 sequence is 13 residues long. V lost 5 bases and J 7 bases, leaving 14 bases between the germline ends. Per germline, CDR1 SEHNR and CDR2 FQNEAQ (reference sequence). The full variable domain, its missing parts supplied by reference TRBV7-9 and TRBJ1-1, is DTGVSQNPRHKITKRGQNVTFRCDPISEHNRLYWYRQTLGQGPEFLTYFQNEAQLEKSRLLSDRFSAERPKGSFSTLEIQRTEQGDSAMYLCASSPRQLDEAFFGQGTRLTVV.

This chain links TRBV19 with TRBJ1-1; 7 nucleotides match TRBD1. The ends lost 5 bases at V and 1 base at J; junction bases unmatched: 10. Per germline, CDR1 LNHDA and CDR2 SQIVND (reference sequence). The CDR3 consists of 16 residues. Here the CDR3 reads CASSVGDRSSNTEAFF. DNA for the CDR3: TGTGCCAGTAGTGTCGGGGACAGATCTTCGAACACTGAAGCTTTCTTT.

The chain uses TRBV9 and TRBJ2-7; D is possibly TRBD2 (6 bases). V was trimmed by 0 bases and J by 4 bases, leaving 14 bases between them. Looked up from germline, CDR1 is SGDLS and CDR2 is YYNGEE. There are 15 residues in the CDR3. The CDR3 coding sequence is TGTGCCAGCAGCGTAGTGGGACTCCCGAATTACGAGCAGTACTTC. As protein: CASSVVGLPNYEQYF. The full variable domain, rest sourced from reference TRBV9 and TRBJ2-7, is DSGVTQTPKHLITATGQRVTLRCSPRSGDLSVYWYQQSLDQGLQFLIQYYNGEERAKGNILERFSAQQFPDLHSELNLSSLELGDSALYFCASSVVGLPNYEQYFGPGTRLTVT.

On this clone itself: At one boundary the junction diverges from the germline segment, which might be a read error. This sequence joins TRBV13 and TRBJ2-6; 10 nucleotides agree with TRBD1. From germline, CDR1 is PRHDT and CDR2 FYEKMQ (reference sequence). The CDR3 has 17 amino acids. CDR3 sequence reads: CASSLGTGVIGANVLTF. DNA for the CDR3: TGTGCCAGCAGCCTAGGGACAGGGGTAATTGGGGCCAACGTCCTGACTTTC.

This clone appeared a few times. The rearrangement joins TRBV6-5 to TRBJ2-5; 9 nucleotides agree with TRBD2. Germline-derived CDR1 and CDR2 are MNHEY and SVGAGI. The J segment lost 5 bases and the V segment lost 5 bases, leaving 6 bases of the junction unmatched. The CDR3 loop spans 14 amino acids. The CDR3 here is CASSPQREAETQYF. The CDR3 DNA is TGTGCCAGCAGTCCCCAGCGGGAGGCGGAGACCCAGTACTTC.

The CDR3 reads CASSFLNGDSYEQYF. The CDR3 nucleotides are TGTGCCAGCAGTTTCTTAAACGGGGATTCCTACGAGCAGTACTTC. The V call is TRBV27, the J call TRBJ2-7, with a weak D call TRBD2 (5 bases). CDR1 MNHEY and CDR2 SMNVEV come from the germline V gene (reference sequence). Trimming pared 3 bases from V and 1 base from J, leaving 13 bases between. The CDR3 has 15 residues.